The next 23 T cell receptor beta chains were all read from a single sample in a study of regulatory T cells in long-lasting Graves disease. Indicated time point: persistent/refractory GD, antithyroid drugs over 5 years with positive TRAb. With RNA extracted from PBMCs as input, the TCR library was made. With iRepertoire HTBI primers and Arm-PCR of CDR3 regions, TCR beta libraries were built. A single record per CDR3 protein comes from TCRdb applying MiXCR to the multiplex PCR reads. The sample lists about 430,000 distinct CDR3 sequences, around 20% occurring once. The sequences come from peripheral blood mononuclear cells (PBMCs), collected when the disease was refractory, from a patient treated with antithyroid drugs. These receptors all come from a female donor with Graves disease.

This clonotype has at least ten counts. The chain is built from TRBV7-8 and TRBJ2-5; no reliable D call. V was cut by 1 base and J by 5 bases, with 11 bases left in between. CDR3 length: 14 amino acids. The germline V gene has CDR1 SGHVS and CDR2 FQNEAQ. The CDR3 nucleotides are TGTGCCAGCAGCTTAGGAGCGCTGGCGGAGACCCAGTACTTC. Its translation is CASSLGALAETQYF.

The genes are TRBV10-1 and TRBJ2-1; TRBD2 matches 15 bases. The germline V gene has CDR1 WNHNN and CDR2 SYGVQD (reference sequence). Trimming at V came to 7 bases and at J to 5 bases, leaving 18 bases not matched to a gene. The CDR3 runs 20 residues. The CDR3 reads CASNRTSGRGHTAQHNEQFF. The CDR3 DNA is TGCGCCAGCAATAGGACTAGCGGGAGGGGCCATACAGCACAACACAATGAGCAGTTCTTC.

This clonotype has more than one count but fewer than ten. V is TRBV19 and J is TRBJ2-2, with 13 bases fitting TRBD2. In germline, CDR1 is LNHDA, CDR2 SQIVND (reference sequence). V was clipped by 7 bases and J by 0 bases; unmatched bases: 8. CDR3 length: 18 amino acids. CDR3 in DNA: TGTGCCAGTACCGGGACTAGCGGGACGGGTCCGAACACCGGGGAGCTGTTTTTT. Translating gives CASTGTSGTGPNTGELFF.

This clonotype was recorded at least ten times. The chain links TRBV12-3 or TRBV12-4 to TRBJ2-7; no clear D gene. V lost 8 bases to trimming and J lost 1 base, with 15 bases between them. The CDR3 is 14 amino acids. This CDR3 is CASLDTFRSYEQYF. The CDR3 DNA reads TGTGCCAGCCTAGACACTTTTCGTTCCTACGAGCAGTACTTC.

CDR3 sequence reads: CASSWGSGVYGYTF. The CDR3 DNA follows: TGTGCCAGCAGTTGGGGCTCCGGCGTGTATGGCTACACCTTC. The genes are TRBV7-9 and TRBJ1-2; tentatively, D is TRBD1 (5 bases). CDR1 and CDR2 from the germline V gene are SEHNR and FQNEAQ (reference sequence). V dropped 6 bases and J dropped 5 bases, with 16 bases sitting between them. The CDR3 consists of 14 residues.

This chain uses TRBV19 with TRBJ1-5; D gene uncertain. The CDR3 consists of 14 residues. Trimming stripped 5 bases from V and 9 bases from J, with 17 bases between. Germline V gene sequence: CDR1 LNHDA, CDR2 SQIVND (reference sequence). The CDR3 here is CASSFSADAGPQHF. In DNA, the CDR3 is TGTGCCAGTAGTTTCTCCGCCGACGCCGGGCCCCAGCATTTT.

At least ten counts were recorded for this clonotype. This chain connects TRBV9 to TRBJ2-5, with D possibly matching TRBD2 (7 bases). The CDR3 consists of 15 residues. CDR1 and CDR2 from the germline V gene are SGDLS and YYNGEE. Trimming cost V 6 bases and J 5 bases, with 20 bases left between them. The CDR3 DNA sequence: TGTGCCAGCACCCCCTTCGGGGGGCTGGAGGAGACCCAGTACTTC. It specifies CASTPFGGLEETQYF. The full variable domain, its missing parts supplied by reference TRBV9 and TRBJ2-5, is DSGVTQTPKHLITATGQRVTLRCSPRSGDLSVYWYQQSLDQGLQFLIQYYNGEERAKGNILERFSAQQFPDLHSELNLSSLELGDSALYFCASTPFGGLEETQYFGPGTRLLVL.

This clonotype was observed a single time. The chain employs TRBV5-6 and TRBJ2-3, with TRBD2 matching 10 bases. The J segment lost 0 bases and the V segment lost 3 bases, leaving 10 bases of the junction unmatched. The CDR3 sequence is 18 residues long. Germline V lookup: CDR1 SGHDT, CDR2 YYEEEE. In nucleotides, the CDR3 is TGTGCCAGCAGCTCTGGACTAGCGGCACCTACTAGCACAGATACGCAGTATTTT. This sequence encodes CASSSGLAAPTSTDTQYF.

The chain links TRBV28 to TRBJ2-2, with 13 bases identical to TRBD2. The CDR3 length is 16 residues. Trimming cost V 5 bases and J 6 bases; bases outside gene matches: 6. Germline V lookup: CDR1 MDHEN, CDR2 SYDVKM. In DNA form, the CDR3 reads TGTGCCAGCAGTACCGGACTAGCGGGAGAATCCGGGGAGCTGTTTTTT. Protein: CASSTGLAGESGELFF.

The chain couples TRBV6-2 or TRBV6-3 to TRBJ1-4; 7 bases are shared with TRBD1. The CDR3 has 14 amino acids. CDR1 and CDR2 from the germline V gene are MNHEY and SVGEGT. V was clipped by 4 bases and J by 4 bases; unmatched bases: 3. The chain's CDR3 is CASSWDRNNEKLFF. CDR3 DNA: TGTGCCAGCAGTTGGGACAGAAATAATGAAAAACTGTTTTTT.

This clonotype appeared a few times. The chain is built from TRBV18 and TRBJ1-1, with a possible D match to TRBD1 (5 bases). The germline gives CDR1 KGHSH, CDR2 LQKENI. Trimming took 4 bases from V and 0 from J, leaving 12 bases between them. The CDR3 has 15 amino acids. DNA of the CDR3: TGTGCCAGCTCACTACTCAGGGTCCTGAACACTGAAGCTTTCTTT. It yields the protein CASSLLRVLNTEAFF. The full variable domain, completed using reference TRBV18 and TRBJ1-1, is NAGVMQNPRHLVRRRGQEARLRCSPMKGHSHVYWYRQLPEEGLKFMVYLQKENIIDESGMPKERFSAEFPKEGPSILRIQQVVRGDSAAYFCASSLLRVLNTEAFFGQGTRLTVV.

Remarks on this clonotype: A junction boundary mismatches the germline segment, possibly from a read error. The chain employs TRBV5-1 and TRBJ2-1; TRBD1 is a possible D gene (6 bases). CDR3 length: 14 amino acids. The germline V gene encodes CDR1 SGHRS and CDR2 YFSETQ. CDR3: CASRPEPDSNEQFF. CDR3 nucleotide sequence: TGTGCCAGCAGGCCAGAGCCGGACAGCAATGAGCAGTTCTTC. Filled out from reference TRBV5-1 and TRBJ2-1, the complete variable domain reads KAGVTQTPRYLIKTRGQQVTLSCSPISGHRSVSWYQQTPGQGLQFLFEYFSETQRNKGNFPGRFSGRQFSNSRSEMNVSTLELGDSALYLCASRPEPDSNEQFFGPGTRLTVL.

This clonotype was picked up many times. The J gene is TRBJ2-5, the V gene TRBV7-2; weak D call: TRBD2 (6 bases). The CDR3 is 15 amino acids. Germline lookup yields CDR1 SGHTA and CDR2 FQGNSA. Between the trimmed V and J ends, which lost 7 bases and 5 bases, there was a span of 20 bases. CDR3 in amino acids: CASTGGEDPWETQYF. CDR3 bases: TGTGCCAGCACCGGTGGGGAGGATCCGTGGGAGACCCAGTACTTC.

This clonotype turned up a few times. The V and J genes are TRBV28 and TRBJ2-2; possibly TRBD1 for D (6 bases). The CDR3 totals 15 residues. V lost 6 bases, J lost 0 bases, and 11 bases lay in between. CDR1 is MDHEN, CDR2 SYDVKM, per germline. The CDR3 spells CASRGRQANTGELFF. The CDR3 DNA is TGTGCCAGCAGAGGGAGACAGGCGAACACCGGGGAGCTGTTTTTT.

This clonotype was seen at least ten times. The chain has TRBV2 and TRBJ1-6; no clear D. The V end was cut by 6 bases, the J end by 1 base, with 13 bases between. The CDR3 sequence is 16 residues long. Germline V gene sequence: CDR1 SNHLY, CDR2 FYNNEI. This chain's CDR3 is CASSPSRGSYNSPLHF. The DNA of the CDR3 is TGTGCCAGCAGCCCATCCCGTGGGTCCTATAATTCACCCCTCCACTTT.

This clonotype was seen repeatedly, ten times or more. CDR3 bases: TGTGCCAGCAGCTTGGCGCGGGGGCAGGTCTACACCGGGGAGCTGTTTTTT. As protein: CASSLARGQVYTGELFF. The J gene is TRBJ2-2, the V gene TRBV11-1, with D maybe TRBD2 (7 bases). The CDR3 consists of 17 residues. Trimming pared 3 bases from V and 3 bases from J, leaving 17 bases between. Germline CDR1 and CDR2: SGHAT and FQDESV (reference sequence). The full variable domain, in which reference TRBV11-1 and TRBJ2-2 provide the parts outside the CDR3, is EAEVAQSPRYKITEKSQAVAFWCDPISGHATLYWYRQILGQGPELLVQFQDESVVDDSQLPKDRFSAERLKGVDSTLKIQPAELGDSAMYLCASSLARGQVYTGELFFGEGSRLTVL.

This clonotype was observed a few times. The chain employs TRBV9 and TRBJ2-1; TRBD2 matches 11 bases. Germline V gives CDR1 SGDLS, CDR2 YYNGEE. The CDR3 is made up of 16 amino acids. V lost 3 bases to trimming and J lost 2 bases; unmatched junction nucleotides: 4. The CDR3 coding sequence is TGTGCCAGCAGCGCCGGACTAGCGGGCGCCTACAATGAGCAGTTCTTC. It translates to CASSAGLAGAYNEQFF.

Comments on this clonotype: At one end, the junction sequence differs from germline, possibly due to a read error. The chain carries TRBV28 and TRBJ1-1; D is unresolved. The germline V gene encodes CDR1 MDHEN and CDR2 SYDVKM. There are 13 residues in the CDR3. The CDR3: CAGSPLAPPSSFF. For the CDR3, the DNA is TGTGCCGGCAGCCCTTTGGCCCCCCCTTCGTCTTTCTTT.

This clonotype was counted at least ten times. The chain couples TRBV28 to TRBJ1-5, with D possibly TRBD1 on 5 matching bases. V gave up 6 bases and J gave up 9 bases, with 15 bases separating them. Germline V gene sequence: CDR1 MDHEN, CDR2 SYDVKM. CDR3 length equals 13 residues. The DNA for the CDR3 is TGTGCCAGCAGATTGAACGACAGAGGGCCCCAGCATTTT. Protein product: CASRLNDRGPQHF.

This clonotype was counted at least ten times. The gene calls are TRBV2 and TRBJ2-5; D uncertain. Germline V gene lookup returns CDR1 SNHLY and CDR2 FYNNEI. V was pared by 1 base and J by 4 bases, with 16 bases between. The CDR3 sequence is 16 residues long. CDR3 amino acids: CASSEGPKGKGETQYF. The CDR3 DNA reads TGTGCCAGCAGTGAAGGACCAAAGGGAAAAGGAGAGACCCAGTACTTC.

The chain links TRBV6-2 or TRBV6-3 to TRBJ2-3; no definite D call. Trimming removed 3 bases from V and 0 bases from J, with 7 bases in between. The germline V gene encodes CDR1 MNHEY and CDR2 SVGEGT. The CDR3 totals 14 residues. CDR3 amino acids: CASSYRSSTDTQYF. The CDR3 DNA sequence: TGTGCCAGCAGTTATCGATCTAGCACAGATACGCAGTATTTT.

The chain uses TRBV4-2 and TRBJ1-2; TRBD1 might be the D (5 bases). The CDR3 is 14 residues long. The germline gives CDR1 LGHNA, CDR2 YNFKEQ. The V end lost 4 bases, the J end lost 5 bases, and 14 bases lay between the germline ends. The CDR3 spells CASSPRGPGYGYTF. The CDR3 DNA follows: TGTGCCAGCAGCCCTCGGGGACCCGGGTATGGCTACACCTTC.

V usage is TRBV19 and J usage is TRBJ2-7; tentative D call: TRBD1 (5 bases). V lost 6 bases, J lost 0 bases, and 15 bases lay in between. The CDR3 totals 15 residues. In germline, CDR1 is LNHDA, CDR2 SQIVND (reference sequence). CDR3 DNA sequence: TGTGCCAGTAGATCAAGGGGTAGTATCTCCTACGAGCAGTACTTC. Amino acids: CASRSRGSISYEQYF.